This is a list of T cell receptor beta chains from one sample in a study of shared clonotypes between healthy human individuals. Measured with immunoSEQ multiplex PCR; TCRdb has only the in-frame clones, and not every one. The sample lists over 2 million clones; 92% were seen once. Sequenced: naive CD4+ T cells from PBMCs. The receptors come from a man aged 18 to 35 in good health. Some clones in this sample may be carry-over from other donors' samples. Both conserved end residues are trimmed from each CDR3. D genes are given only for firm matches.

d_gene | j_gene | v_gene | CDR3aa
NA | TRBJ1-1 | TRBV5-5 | ASSALGGLNTEAF
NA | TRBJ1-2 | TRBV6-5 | ATTTYRGGNYGYT
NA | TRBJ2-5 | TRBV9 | ASSVDAGETQY
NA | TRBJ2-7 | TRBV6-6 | ASSYTVGSYEQY
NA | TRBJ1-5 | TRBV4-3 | ASSQGFNQPQH
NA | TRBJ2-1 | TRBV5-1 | ASSPPGSSYNEQF
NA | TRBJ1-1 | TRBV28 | ASSLGRALAF
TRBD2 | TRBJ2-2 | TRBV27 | ASSILGRANTGELF
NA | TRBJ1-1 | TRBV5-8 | ASSLSSPQAF
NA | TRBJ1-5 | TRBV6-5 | ASSRIANQPQH
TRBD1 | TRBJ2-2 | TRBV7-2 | ASSLRPLGQGVTGELF
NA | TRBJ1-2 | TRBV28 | ASSLRTGKGYGYT
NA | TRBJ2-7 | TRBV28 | ASSHHQGSYEQY
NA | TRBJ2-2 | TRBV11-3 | ASSLALNTGELF
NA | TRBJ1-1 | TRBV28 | ASSFLGAPEAF
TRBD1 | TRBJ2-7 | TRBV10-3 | AISSGGHEQY
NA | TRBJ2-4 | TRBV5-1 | ASSSGGQPSVGIQY
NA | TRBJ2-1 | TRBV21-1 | ASNEYMEGNEQF
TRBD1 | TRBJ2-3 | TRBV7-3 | ASSLQRQGAGDTQY
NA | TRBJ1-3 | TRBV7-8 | ASTRQGGISGNTIY
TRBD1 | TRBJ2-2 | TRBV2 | ASTGTALTGELF
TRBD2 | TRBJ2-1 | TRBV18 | ASSFFGLAGAYNEQF
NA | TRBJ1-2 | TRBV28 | ASSLGGRYGYT
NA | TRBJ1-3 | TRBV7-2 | ASSISATYSGNTIY
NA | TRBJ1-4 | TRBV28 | ASSPPGRWGEKLF
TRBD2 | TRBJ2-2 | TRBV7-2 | ASSTSGTANTGELF
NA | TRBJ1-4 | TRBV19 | ASSKDRRNEKLF
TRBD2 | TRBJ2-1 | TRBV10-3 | AIRGGVAGGLAYNEQF
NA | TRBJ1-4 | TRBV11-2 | ASRKKQGGEKLF
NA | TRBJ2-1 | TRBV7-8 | ASSHQGGLYANEQF
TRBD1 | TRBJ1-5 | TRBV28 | ASRTGVGQPQH
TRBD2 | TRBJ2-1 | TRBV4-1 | ASSQGVVAGAENEQF
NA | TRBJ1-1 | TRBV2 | ASSVAFPGEAF
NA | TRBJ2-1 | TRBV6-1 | ASSELGVQYVNEQF
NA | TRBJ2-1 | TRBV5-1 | SSRGDEQF
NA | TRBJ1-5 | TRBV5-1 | ASTETGASNQPQH
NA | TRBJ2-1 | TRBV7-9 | ASSFLGSSYNEQF
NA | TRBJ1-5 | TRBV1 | TSSHTNWNQPQH
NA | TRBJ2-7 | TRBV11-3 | ASSLGRAGEQY